The 16 T cell receptor beta chains presented below share a single source sample, sequenced in a study of blood T cell repertoires in COVID-19. TCRdb's table, derived via immunoSEQ multiplex PCR, lists solely in-frame clones and lacks some. The data contain around 88,000 clones, over 70% of them singletons. The sample taken for sequencing was peripheral blood. These receptors all stem from a man between 60 and 75 years old with acute or convalescent COVID-19.

The chain carries TRBV15 and TRBJ2-3; D is possibly TRBD2 (6 bases). This CDR3 region has 18 residues. Germline CDR1 reads LNHNV; CDR2 reads YYDKDF (reference sequence). Between the trimmed V and J ends, which lost 0 bases and 1 base, there was a span of 17 bases. CDR3 in DNA: TGTGCCACCAGCAGAGATCGGGGGAAACGGGGCCGCACAGATACGCAGTATTTT. This codes for CATSRDRGKRGRTDTQYF.

This clone occurred many times. The chain carries TRBV9 and TRBJ1-1, with TRBD1 as a possible D gene (5 bases). CDR3 length: 14 residues. The V gene lost 3 bases and the J gene lost 1 base, with 10 bases spanning the gap. CDR1 and CDR2 from the germline V gene are SGDLS and YYNGEE. CDR3 nucleotide sequence: TGTGCCAGCAGCGCAGGGAACAGGAACACTGAAGCTTTCTTT. Its translation: CASSAGNRNTEAFF.

V gene TRBV24-1 combines with J gene TRBJ2-7; D remains ambiguous. V was trimmed by 4 bases and J by 6 bases, leaving 9 bases between them. CDR3 size: 12 residues. CDR1 is KGHDR and CDR2 is SFDVKD in the germline V gene. Here the CDR3 DNA reads TGTGCCACCAGTGACGGAACTACCGAGCAGTACTTC. This codes for CATSDGTTEQYF.

The CDR3 region is CASSLTGDNYGYTF. The CDR3 DNA follows: TGTGCCAGCTCCCTGACAGGAGATAACTATGGCTACACCTTC. The chain links TRBV18 to TRBJ1-2; D might be TRBD1 (6 bases). The CDR3 length is 14 residues. Germline assignment: CDR1 KGHSH and CDR2 LQKENI. Trimming left V 6 bases short and J 1 base short, with 12 bases between.

This sequence joins TRBV10-3 and TRBJ1-5; weak D call: TRBD1 (6 bases). The germline V and J ends were trimmed by 0 bases and 5 bases, with 8 bases remaining between them. Germline CDR1 ENHRY, CDR2 SYGVKD. This CDR3 comprises 14 residues. The CDR3 nucleotides are TGTGCCATCAGTGAGTCTACAGGGCATCAGCCCCAGCATTTT. This translates into CAISESTGHQPQHF.

This clone has more than one count but fewer than ten. The rearrangement joins TRBV9 to TRBJ1-5; a weak D match, TRBD1 (6 bases). Germline values: CDR1 SGDLS, CDR2 YYNGEE. Between the trimmed V and J ends, which lost 0 bases and 2 bases, there was a span of 6 bases. The CDR3 consists of 14 residues. Here the CDR3 reads CASSVEGGNQPQHF. The CDR3 bases are TGTGCCAGCAGCGTAGAGGGGGGCAATCAGCCCCAGCATTTT.

In its sample, this clone was seen once. The rearrangement joins TRBV9 to TRBJ2-6; no reliable D call. The CDR3 is 16 residues long. V lost 4 bases and J 0 bases, leaving 11 bases between the germline ends. Per germline, CDR1 SGDLS and CDR2 YYNGEE. The CDR3 loop reads CASSPRVNSGANVLTF. CDR3 DNA: TGTGCCAGCAGCCCCCGCGTGAACTCTGGGGCCAACGTCCTGACTTTC.

The V and J genes are TRBV25-1 and TRBJ2-7, with D tentatively TRBD2 (5 bases). V was cut by 6 bases and J by 12 bases, with 18 bases left in between. CDR3 length equals 12 residues. CDR1 and CDR2 (germline): MGHDK, SYGVNS. CDR3 residues: CASSPPTGRSYF. The CDR3 nucleotides are TGTGCCAGCAGCCCACCGACGGGGAGATCGTACTTC.

The rearrangement uses TRBV6-4 and TRBJ2-2; D might be TRBD2 (7 bases). V was cut by 4 bases and J by 2 bases, with 17 bases left in between. The CDR3 runs 17 residues. CDR1 MRHNA and CDR2 SNTAGT come from the germline V gene. CDR3 bases: TGTGCCAGCAGTGCCTTCCCTGGGGGGGGCAACACCGGGGAGCTGTTTTTT. Translated: CASSAFPGGGNTGELFF.

The chain joins TRBV25-1 to TRBJ1-5; 10 bases agree with TRBD1. This CDR3 has 15 residues. From germline, CDR1 is MGHDK and CDR2 SYGVNS. Trimming took 6 bases from V and 6 from J; bases not matched to a gene: 8. This CDR3 reads CASSEGTGVTQPQHF. The DNA of the CDR3 is TGTGCCAGCAGCGAAGGGACAGGGGTCACTCAGCCCCAGCATTTT.

The chain couples TRBV5-1 to TRBJ2-3, with D unclear. Trimming removed 5 bases at V and 4 bases at J, with 14 bases between. CDR1 and CDR2 from the germline V gene are SGHRS and YFSETQ. CDR3 length equals 14 residues. The CDR3 sequence is CASSTAAGADTQYF. Written as DNA, the CDR3 is TGCGCCAGCAGTACAGCTGCTGGTGCAGATACGCAGTATTTT.

This chain joins TRBV5-1 and TRBJ2-7, with a tentative D call TRBD1 (6 bases). V lost 4 bases, J lost 2 bases, and 16 bases lay in between. CDR3 size: 15 residues. CDR1 SGHRS and CDR2 YFSETQ come from the germline V gene. The chain's CDR3 is CASSPDRTPPYEQYF. CDR3 coding DNA: TGCGCCAGCAGCCCCGACAGGACTCCCCCCTACGAGCAGTACTTC.

CDR3 loop: CASSLGQAPSEQYF. DNA of the CDR3: TGTGCCAGCAGCCTGGGACAAGCCCCTTCCGAGCAGTACTTC. The chain joins TRBV7-2 to TRBJ2-7, with a tentative D call TRBD1 (6 bases). The CDR3 is 14 amino acids. V was trimmed by 5 bases and J by 6 bases, leaving 17 bases between them. The V gene's germline CDR1 is SGHTA and CDR2 FQGNSA.

The chain carries TRBV6-2 or TRBV6-3 and TRBJ2-1; D gene uncertain. Per germline, CDR1 MNHEY and CDR2 SVGEGT. This CDR3 comprises 13 residues. Trimming cost V 2 bases and J 8 bases, with 10 bases left between them. The CDR3 nucleotides read TGTGCCAGCAGTTACGGCATATACCATGAGCAGTTCTTC. It is translated as CASSYGIYHEQFF.

The CDR3 sequence: CASSYIWAREAFF. As DNA, the CDR3 is TGTGCCAGCAGCTATATTTGGGCTCGTGAGGCTTTCTTT. V gene TRBV7-2 combines with J gene TRBJ1-1; no reliable D call. This CDR3 spans 13 amino acids. Trimming stripped 4 bases from V and 11 bases from J, with 17 bases between. Looked up from germline, CDR1 is SGHTA and CDR2 is FQGNSA.

The rearrangement uses TRBV28 and TRBJ2-5; D is perhaps TRBD1 (5 bases). CDR1 is MDHEN and CDR2 is SYDVKM in the germline V gene. Trimming cost V 4 bases and J 5 bases, with 14 bases left between them. The CDR3 is 14 amino acids. The CDR3 region has the DNA TGTGCCAGCAGTTCGCAGGGTTTTTGGGAGACCCAGTACTTC. It codes for CASSSQGFWETQYF.